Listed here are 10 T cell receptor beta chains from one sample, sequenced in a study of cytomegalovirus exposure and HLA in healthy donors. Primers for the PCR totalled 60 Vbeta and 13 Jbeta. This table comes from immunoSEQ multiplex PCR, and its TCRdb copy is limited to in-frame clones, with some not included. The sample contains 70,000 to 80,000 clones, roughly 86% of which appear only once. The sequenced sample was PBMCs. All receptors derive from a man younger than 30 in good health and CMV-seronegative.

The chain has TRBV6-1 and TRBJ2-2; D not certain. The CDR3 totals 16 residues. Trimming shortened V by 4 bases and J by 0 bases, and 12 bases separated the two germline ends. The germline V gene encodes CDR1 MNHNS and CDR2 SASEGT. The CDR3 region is CASSVVMSANTGELFF. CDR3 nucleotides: TGTGCCAGCAGTGTAGTAATGAGCGCGAACACCGGGGAGCTGTTTTTT.

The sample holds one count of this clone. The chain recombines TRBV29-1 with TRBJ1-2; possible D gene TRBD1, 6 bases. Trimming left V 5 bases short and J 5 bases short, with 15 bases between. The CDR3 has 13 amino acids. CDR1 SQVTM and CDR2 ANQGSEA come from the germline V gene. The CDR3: CSVRDKAEYGYTF. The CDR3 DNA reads TGCAGCGTTAGGGACAAGGCCGAGTATGGCTACACCTTC.

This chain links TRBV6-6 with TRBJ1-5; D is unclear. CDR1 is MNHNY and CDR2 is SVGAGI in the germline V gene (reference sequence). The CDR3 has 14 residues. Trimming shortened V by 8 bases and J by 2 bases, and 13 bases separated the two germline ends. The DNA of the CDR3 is TGTGCCAGCCGAAGCTTCCAGGGCAATCAGCCCCAGCATTTT. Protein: CASRSFQGNQPQHF.

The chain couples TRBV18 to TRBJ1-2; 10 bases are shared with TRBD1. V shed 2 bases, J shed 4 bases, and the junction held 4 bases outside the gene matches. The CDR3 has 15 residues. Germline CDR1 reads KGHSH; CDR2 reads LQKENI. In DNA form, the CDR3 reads TGTGCCAGCTCACCATCGACAGGGGGCGTCTATGGCTACACCTTC. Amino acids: CASSPSTGGVYGYTF.

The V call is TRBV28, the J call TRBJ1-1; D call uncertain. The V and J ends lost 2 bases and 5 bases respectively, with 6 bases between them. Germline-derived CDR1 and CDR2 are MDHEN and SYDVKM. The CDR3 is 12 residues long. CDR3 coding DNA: TGTGCCAGCAGTTTACGCCAGACTGAAGCTTTCTTT. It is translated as CASSLRQTEAFF.

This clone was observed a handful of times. The CDR3 spells CATQGTGANVLTF. The CDR3 coding sequence is TGTGCCACACAGGGAACTGGGGCCAACGTCCTGACTTTC. This chain joins TRBV28 and TRBJ2-6; tentatively, D is TRBD1 (6 bases). Germline CDR1 is MDHEN and CDR2 is SYDVKM. CDR3 size: 13 residues. Trimming cost V 10 bases and J 2 bases, with 9 bases left between them.

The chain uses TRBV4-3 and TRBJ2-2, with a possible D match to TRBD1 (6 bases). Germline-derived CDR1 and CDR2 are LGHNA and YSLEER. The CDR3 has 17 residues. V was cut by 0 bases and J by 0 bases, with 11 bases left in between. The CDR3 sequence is CASSQDLGGTNTGELFF. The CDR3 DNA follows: TGCGCCAGCAGCCAAGATCTTGGGGGCACGAACACCGGGGAGCTGTTTTTT.

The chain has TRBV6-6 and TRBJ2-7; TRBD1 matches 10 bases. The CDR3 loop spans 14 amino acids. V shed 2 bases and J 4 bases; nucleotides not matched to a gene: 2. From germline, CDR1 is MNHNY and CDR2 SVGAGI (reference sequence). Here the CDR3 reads CASSYRQGAYEQYF. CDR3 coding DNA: TGTGCCAGCAGTTACCGACAGGGGGCTTACGAGCAGTACTTC.

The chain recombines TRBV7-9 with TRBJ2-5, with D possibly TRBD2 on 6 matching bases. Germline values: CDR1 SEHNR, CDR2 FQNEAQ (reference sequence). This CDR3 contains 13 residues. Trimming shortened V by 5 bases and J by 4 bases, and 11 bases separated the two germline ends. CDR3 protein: CASSRLGGETQYF. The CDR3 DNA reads TGTGCCAGCAGCCGACTAGGAGGAGAGACCCAGTACTTC.

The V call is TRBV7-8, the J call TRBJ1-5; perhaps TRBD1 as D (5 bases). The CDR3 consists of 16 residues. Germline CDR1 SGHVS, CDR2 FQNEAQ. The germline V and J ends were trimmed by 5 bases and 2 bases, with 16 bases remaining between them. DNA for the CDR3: TGTGCCAGCAGCGGAGTCGGGACTCCTGGCAATCAGCCCCAGCATTTT. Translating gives CASSGVGTPGNQPQHF. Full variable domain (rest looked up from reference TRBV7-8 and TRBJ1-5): GAGVSQSPRYKVAKRGQDVALRCDPISGHVSLFWYQQALGQGPEFLTYFQNEAQLDKSGLPSDRFFAERPEGSVSTLKIQRTQQEDSAVYLCASSGVGTPGNQPQHFGDGTRLSIL.